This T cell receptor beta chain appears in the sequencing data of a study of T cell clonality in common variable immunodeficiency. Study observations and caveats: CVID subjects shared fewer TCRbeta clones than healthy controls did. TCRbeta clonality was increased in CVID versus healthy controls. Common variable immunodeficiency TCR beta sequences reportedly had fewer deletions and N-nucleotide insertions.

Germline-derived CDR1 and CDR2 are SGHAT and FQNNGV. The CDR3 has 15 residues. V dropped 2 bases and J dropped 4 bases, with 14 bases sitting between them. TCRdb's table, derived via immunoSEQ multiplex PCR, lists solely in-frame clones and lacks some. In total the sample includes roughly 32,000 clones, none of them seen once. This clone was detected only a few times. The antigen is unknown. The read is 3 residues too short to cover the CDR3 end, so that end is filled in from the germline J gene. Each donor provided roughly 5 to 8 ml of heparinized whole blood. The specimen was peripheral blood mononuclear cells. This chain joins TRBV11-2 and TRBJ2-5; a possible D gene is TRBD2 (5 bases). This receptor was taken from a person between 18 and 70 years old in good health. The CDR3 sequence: CASSLRASWPETQYF. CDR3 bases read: TGTGCCAGCAGCTTAAGGGCTAGCTGGCCAGAGACC.